This T cell receptor (beta chain) comes out of a study of cytotoxic CD8 clonotypes in ibrutinib-treated CLL. Study-wide points: Whereas clonality rose at ibrutinib response, it declined toward baseline at progression. Researchers report that baseline clonality outpaced age-matched healthy donors and tracked circulating CD8+ T-cell counts.

The authors obtained around 2 micrograms of genomic DNA from cryopreserved PBMCs for TCR beta libraries. Germline values: CDR1 SGDLS, CDR2 YYNGEE. The length of the CDR3 is 14 residues. V was pared by 0 bases and J by 2 bases, with 9 bases between. About this clone itself: Its antigen is as yet unknown.

Depth targeted 1 in 200,000 to 1 in 1 million T cells, averaging 10x coverage per clonotype. Sequenced by immunoSEQ multiplex PCR; TCRdb stores in-frame clones only, minus some. Of 76,000 or so clones in the sample, 75% to 90% were seen once. V is TRBV9 and J is TRBJ2-7, with D hard to call. The sample was PBMCs, taken after 24 months of ibrutinib treatment. The origin of this receptor is a human donor with chronic lymphocytic leukemia. CDR3 sequence: CASSVGTLTYEQYF. The CDR3 DNA sequence: TGTGCCAGCAGCGTAGGAACGCTAACCTACGAGCAGTACTTC. Based on the CDR3 plus reference TRBV9 and TRBJ2-7, the full variable domain is DSGVTQTPKHLITATGQRVTLRCSPRSGDLSVYWYQQSLDQGLQFLIQYYNGEERAKGNILERFSAQQFPDLHSELNLSSLELGDSALYFCASSVGTLTYEQYFGPGTRLTVT.